The text below deals with one TCR beta chain. What it recognizes is unknown. The sample comes from a study of cytomegalovirus exposure and HLA in healthy donors. About the research overall: The roughly 130 validation repertoires, a later analysis reported, used the same platform as the 550 to 700 repertoires from the first cohort. Study results and caveats: A list of roughly 180 TCR beta chains associated with cytomegalovirus was given. Cytomegalovirus status, reportedly, was diagnosed with high specificity and sensitivity by the classifier. The finding came from a later analysis; first-cohort TCR clusters tended to co-occur in the roughly 120 validation repertoires.

Germline CDR1 SGHDT, CDR2 YYEEEE. V gave up 0 bases and J gave up 6 bases; unmatched junction bases: 9. The CDR3 runs 17 residues. Here immunoSEQ multiplex PCR was the method, and the copy in TCRdb shows in-frame clones only, minus some. The data hold about 160,000 clones, with 85% observed a single time. Sequencing was done on a sample of PBMCs. The sequence derives from a man aged 25 to 40 in good health and CMV-seropositive. J is TRBJ2-1 and V is TRBV5-6, with TRBD2 matching over 10 bases. CDR3 amino acids: CASSLERAGGAGNEQFF. In DNA, the CDR3 is TGTGCCAGCAGCTTGGAGCGAGCGGGGGGGGCTGGCAATGAGCAGTTCTTC.